What follows is one TCR beta chain and its context. Its antigen remains unknown. The data originate from a study of T cells in Graves' hyperthyroidism and ophthalmopathy. Findings and caveats of the study: Model predictions of ophthalmopathy came a median 6.5 months before onset. Blood shared most expanded thyroid clonotypes above 0.001.

RNA transcripts gave rise to amplified TCR beta CDR3 regions. The HTBI primer set served for first-round RT-PCR of the TCR CDR3. TCRdb re-analysed the multiplex PCR reads in MiXCR, keeping a single row per CDR3 protein. The sample carries 540,000 or so distinct CDR3 sequences, around 42% recorded once. Germline CDR1 reads SQVTM; CDR2 reads ANQGSEA. Germline trimming cut 3 bases from V and 0 bases from J; bases unmatched to any gene: 2. The CDR3 extends over 13 amino acids. Exclusion followed for patients with uncontrolled infection, other autoimmune disease, pregnancy or lactation. Used for diagnoses were clinical symptoms, serum thyroxine and TRAb, thyroid ultrasound and orbital computed tomography.

Sample: peripheral blood or thyroid tissue (not recorded which). This chain links TRBV29-1 with TRBJ2-7, with 7 bases matching TRBD1. The clonotype originates from an adult woman with Graves' disease, either hyperthyroidism or ophthalmopathy (not recorded which). This CDR3 reads CSVETGSSYEQYF. DNA for the CDR3: TGCAGCGTTGAGACAGGGAGCTCCTACGAGCAGTACTTC.